This TCR beta chain was sequenced in a study of post-analysis software for immune sequencing data. Background on the study: Recorded disease courses covered relapsing-remitting, secondary progressive and progressive-relapsing multiple sclerosis. Some patients had no subtype annotation.

The V end was cut by 2 bases, the J end by 3 bases, with 11 bases between. CDR3 length equals 15 residues. Unique molecular identifiers were built into the TCR beta cDNA libraries. Each CDR3 protein gets one entry after TCRdb re-called the PCR reads with MiXCR. The sample has roughly 700,000 distinct CDR3 sequences; 25% to 30% are singletons. Study conclusions and caveats: People with multiple sclerosis had a significantly lower normalized Chao1 diversity than controls did. Patients used about 5 TRBV segments, including TRBV5-6, TRBV5-1 and TRBV20-1, more often than controls.

With regard to this clonotype: Its antigen remains unidentified.

The rearrangement joins TRBV12-3 or TRBV12-4 to TRBJ2-1; D not resolved. The specimen sequenced was blood. This TCR was recovered from a girl aged 10 to 17 with multiple sclerosis. CDR3 in amino acids: CASSLRETSYNEQFF. In DNA, the CDR3 is TGTGCCAGCAGTTTAAGAGAGACCAGCTACAATGAGCAGTTCTTC.